Listed here are 20 T cell receptor beta chains from one sample, sequenced in a study of CD8+ T cells in alopecia areata. RNA was extracted and reverse transcribed into cDNA as the sequencing template. Data came from immunoSEQ multiplex PCR; TCRdb stores just in-frame clones and leaves some out. This repertoire shows roughly 150,000 clones, about three fifths found once; its top ten account for 4.5% to 5%. The material sequenced was CD4+ T cells sorted from blood. These receptors came from a human donor in good health.

V usage is TRBV5-4 and J usage is TRBJ2-4; D is uncertain. This CDR3 has 15 residues. Trimming took off 0 bases at V and 6 bases at J, with 13 bases between the two ends. From germline, CDR1 is SGHNT and CDR2 YYREEE (reference sequence). The CDR3 is CASSLDVVRRNIQYF. CDR3 DNA: TGTGCCAGCAGCTTGGATGTGGTCCGGAGAAACATTCAGTACTTC.

A few counts support this clone. The chain employs TRBV29-1 and TRBJ2-2; D perhaps matches TRBD1 (5 bases). This CDR3 is 17 amino acids long. V was clipped by 5 bases and J by 1 base, with 20 bases between them. Germline CDR1 SQVTM, CDR2 ANQGSEA. The CDR3 sequence: CSVLGQGSSRNTGELFF. The CDR3 DNA sequence: TGCAGCGTTCTCGGGCAGGGTAGTAGTAGGAACACCGGGGAGCTGTTTTTT.

The chain combines TRBV25-1 with TRBJ1-5; 8 positions agree with TRBD1. The V and J ends lost 1 base and 6 bases, in that order; junction bases with no gene match: 8. The CDR3 has 16 amino acids. Looked up from germline, CDR1 is MGHDK and CDR2 is SYGVNS. The CDR3 sequence is CASSESDRVGGQPQHF. DNA for the CDR3: TGTGCCAGCAGTGAATCGGACAGGGTGGGAGGTCAGCCCCAGCATTTT.

This chain links TRBV25-1 with TRBJ2-7; 11 nucleotides agree with TRBD1. The CDR3 length is 16 residues. Germline V gene sequence: CDR1 MGHDK, CDR2 SYGVNS. J lost 1 base, V lost 3 bases, and 5 bases had no gene match. The chain's CDR3 is CASSDYRDRGSYEQYF. As DNA, the CDR3 is TGTGCCAGCAGTGATTACCGGGACAGGGGGTCCTACGAGCAGTACTTC.

The chain uses TRBV29-1 and TRBJ2-1; no clear D gene. V was pared by 7 bases and J by 0 bases, with 10 bases between. Germline V gives CDR1 SQVTM, CDR2 ANQGSEA. The CDR3 is 13 residues long. The CDR3 nucleotides read TGCAGCGGGGCCCGGCCCTCCTACAATGAGCAGTTCTTC. Its translation is CSGARPSYNEQFF.

CDR3 coding DNA: TGTGCCAGCAGCTTACTAAACTACGAGCAGTACTTC. Translation: CASSLLNYEQYF. The chain has TRBV7-2 and TRBJ2-7; D ambiguous. This CDR3 has 12 residues. CDR1 and CDR2 from the germline V gene are SGHTA and FQGNSA. Trimming stripped 2 bases from V and 3 bases from J, with 5 bases between. The entire variable domain, with the rest obtained from reference TRBV7-2 and TRBJ2-7, is as follows: GAGVSQSPSNKVTEKGKDVELRCDPISGHTALYWYRQSLGQGLEFLIYFQGNSAPDKSGLPSDRFSAERTGGSVSTLTIQRTQQEDSAVYLCASSLLNYEQYFGPGTRLTVT.

The chain couples TRBV4-2 to TRBJ2-1, with 9 bases aligning to TRBD1. This CDR3 contains 15 residues. The J segment lost 10 bases and the V segment lost 5 bases, leaving 12 bases of the junction unmatched. CDR1 and CDR2 from the germline V gene are LGHNA and YNFKEQ. CDR3 bases: TGTGCCAGCAGCGTATCGGGACAGGGTTTGGGCGAGCAGTTCTTC. Protein product: CASSVSGQGLGEQFF.

This rearrangement joins TRBV10-3 to TRBJ1-1, with 7 bases matching TRBD1. The CDR3 has 12 residues. Losses at the gene ends were 3 bases for V and 10 bases for J; bases not matched to a gene: 5. Germline V lookup: CDR1 ENHRY, CDR2 SYGVKD. The CDR3 loop is CAISDEGGRAFF. The CDR3 bases are TGTGCCATCAGTGATGAAGGGGGCCGAGCTTTCTTT.

The chain is built from TRBV30 and TRBJ2-7; D might be TRBD1 (5 bases). The CDR3 has 14 residues. With 2 bases removed from V and 3 bases from J, the gap between germline ends came to 14 bases. Germline V gene data show CDR1 as GTSNPN and CDR2 as SVGIG (reference sequence). CDR3 residues: CAWSRQNFIYEQYF. The CDR3 nucleotides are TGTGCCTGGAGTCGACAGAATTTTATCTACGAGCAGTACTTC.

In this sample, this clone turned up a few times. The chain combines TRBV2 with TRBJ2-1, with D maybe TRBD2 (6 bases). With 6 bases removed from V and 1 base from J, the gap between germline ends came to 13 bases. Germline CDR1 SNHLY, CDR2 FYNNEI. This CDR3 contains 15 residues. The DNA for the CDR3 is TGTGCCAGCAGGAGACGGGAGACGTCCTACAATGAGCAGTTCTTC. Protein product: CASRRRETSYNEQFF.

This chain joins TRBV30 and TRBJ2-1; D may be TRBD2 (6 bases). V was shortened by 2 bases and J by 1 base, with 9 bases between the two germline ends. CDR1 and CDR2 from the germline V gene are GTSNPN and SVGIG (reference sequence). The CDR3 is 14 residues long. This CDR3 is CAWSRGTSYNEQFF. CDR3 sequence (DNA): TGTGCCTGGAGTCGCGGGACTTCCTACAATGAGCAGTTCTTC.

This chain joins TRBV2 and TRBJ2-3, with 8 nucleotides matching TRBD2. CDR1 is SNHLY, CDR2 FYNNEI, per germline. The CDR3 has 16 amino acids. The V gene end was trimmed by 6 bases and the J gene end by 2 bases; junction bases not matched to a gene: 10. CDR3 DNA sequence: TGTGCCAGCAGAGTCGGGACTAGGCTTTCCACAGATACGCAGTATTTT. It specifies CASRVGTRLSTDTQYF.

The chain is built from TRBV18 and TRBJ1-5; no clear D gene. CDR1 is KGHSH and CDR2 is LQKENI in the germline V gene. CDR3 size: 13 residues. Trimming took 5 bases from V and 3 from J, leaving 8 bases between them. The CDR3 sequence: CASSSSNNQPQHF. The CDR3 DNA reads as TGTGCCAGCTCATCCTCTAACAATCAGCCCCAGCATTTT. The full variable domain, in which reference TRBV18 and TRBJ1-5 provide the parts outside the CDR3, is NAGVMQNPRHLVRRRGQEARLRCSPMKGHSHVYWYRQLPEEGLKFMVYLQKENIIDESGMPKERFSAEFPKEGPSILRIQQVVRGDSAAYFCASSSSNNQPQHFGDGTRLSIL.

This rearrangement joins TRBV14 to TRBJ2-3; TRBD2 aligns across 15 bases. The V segment lost 4 bases and the J segment 11 bases; nucleotides outside the gene matches: 7. Germline loops: CDR1 SGHDN, CDR2 FVKESK. The CDR3 covers 15 residues. The CDR3 protein is CASSPGLAGGLRQYF. CDR3 bases: TGTGCCAGCAGCCCCGGACTAGCGGGAGGGCTGAGGCAGTATTTT.

This clone was seen a handful of times. The V call is TRBV7-9, the J call TRBJ1-1; 9 positions agree with TRBD1. CDR1 is SEHNR and CDR2 is FQNEAQ in the germline V gene (reference sequence). After removal of 5 bases from V and 3 bases from J, the junction contained 7 bases not matched to a gene. This CDR3 is 15 amino acids long. The CDR3 loop reads CASSKQGAIDTEAFF. In nucleotides, the CDR3 is TGTGCCAGCAGCAAACAGGGGGCGATCGACACTGAAGCTTTCTTT.

The rearrangement joins TRBV5-6 to TRBJ1-1, with TRBD1 identical over 11 bases. Per germline, CDR1 SGHDT and CDR2 YYEEEE. The ends lost 5 bases at V and 5 bases at J; junction bases unmatched: 8. The CDR3 is 15 amino acids. This chain's CDR3 is CASRGRTGGRTEAFF. The CDR3 DNA is TGTGCCAGCAGGGGGAGGACAGGGGGCCGAACTGAAGCTTTCTTT.

This chain links TRBV6-1 with TRBJ1-2; D may be TRBD1 (6 bases). V lost 6 bases to trimming and J lost 7 bases, with 18 bases between them. The germline V gene has CDR1 MNHNS and CDR2 SASEGT. The CDR3 contains 14 residues. The CDR3 region is CASSPSTGSGGYTF. In DNA form, the CDR3 reads TGTGCCAGCAGCCCCTCTACAGGGAGTGGTGGCTACACCTTC.

This chain joins TRBV28 and TRBJ2-1, with 9 bases matching TRBD2. The ends lost 2 bases at V and 2 bases at J; junction bases unmatched: 1. In germline, CDR1 is MDHEN, CDR2 SYDVKM. The CDR3 runs to 15 residues. As DNA, the CDR3 is TGTGCCAGCAGTTTAACTAGCGGGCCCTACAATGAGCAGTTCTTC. It is translated as CASSLTSGPYNEQFF. Full variable domain (outside the CDR3, taken from reference TRBV28 and TRBJ2-1): DVKVTQSSRYLVKRTGEKVFLECVQDMDHENMFWYRQDPGLGLRLIYFSYDVKMKEKGDIPEGYSVSREKKERFSLILESASTNQTSMYLCASSLTSGPYNEQFFGPGTRLTVL.

The chain employs TRBV28 and TRBJ1-2, with D possibly TRBD1 on 6 matching bases. Germline V gene data show CDR1 as MDHEN and CDR2 as SYDVKM. The CDR3 has 13 amino acids. V lost 6 bases, J lost 7 bases, and 15 bases lay in between. In DNA form, the CDR3 reads TGTGCCAGCAGGAACGACAGGTTTAGTGGCTACACCTTC. Encoded protein: CASRNDRFSGYTF.

The gene calls are TRBV5-1 and TRBJ2-7; 8 positions agree with TRBD2. Per the germline V gene, CDR1 is SGHRS and CDR2 is YFSETQ. This CDR3 has 15 amino acids. V shed 0 bases and J 4 bases; nucleotides not matched to a gene: 6. This CDR3 reads CASSLALAGVYEQYF. The DNA for the CDR3 is TGCGCCAGCAGCTTGGCCCTAGCGGGCGTTTACGAGCAGTACTTC.